The T cell receptor (beta chain) under discussion was sequenced for a study of T cells in Graves' hyperthyroidism and ophthalmopathy. This CDR3 region has 14 residues. Trimming cost V 3 bases and J 3 bases, with 12 bases left between them. Germline V gives CDR1 SQVTM, CDR2 ANQGSEA. The study left out patients who had uncontrolled infection, other autoimmune disease, pregnancy or lactation. Researchers amplified the TCR beta CDR3 regions from RNA transcripts. RT-PCR in the first round (using the HTBI primer set) targeted the TCR CDR3. Each CDR3 protein gets one entry after TCRdb re-called the multiplex PCR reads with MiXCR. This repertoire shows some 600,000 distinct CDR3 sequences, approximately 44% found once; its top ten account for nearly 8.5%. This clonotype appeared a few times.

This receptor was obtained from a young woman with Graves' hyperthyroidism. Sequencing input: peripheral blood or thyroid tissue (not recorded which). The rearrangement joins TRBV29-1 to TRBJ1-3; D is perhaps TRBD1 (6 bases). The CDR3 DNA follows: TGCAGCGTTGAGTCAACAGGGTTTGGAAACACCATATATTTT. It translates to CSVESTGFGNTIYF.